The clone carrying this T cell receptor beta chain was seen only once. These data belong to a study of shared clonotypes between healthy human individuals. Cells designated naive CD8 were CD45RO-negative and were positively selected for CCR7, with terminally differentiated effector memory CD45RA+ cells excluded. Clones were sequenced by immunoSEQ multiplex PCR, and TCRdb holds only the in-frame ones, with some missing. This sample has hundreds of thousands of clones, with approximately 96% found just once. This CDR3 is built from 15 residues. The ends lost 7 bases at V and 9 bases at J; junction bases unmatched: 14. Germline loops: CDR1 LNHDA, CDR2 SQIVND (reference sequence).

The receptor comes from a woman aged 30 to 39 in good health. The chain uses TRBV19 and TRBJ2-1; 8 nucleotides match TRBD1. The sequenced sample was naive CD8+ T cells sorted from blood. CDR3 protein: CASNPQDRVVGEQFF. The CDR3 bases are TGTGCCAGTAATCCGCAGGACAGGGTAGTGGGTGAGCAGTTCTTC.